This T cell receptor (beta chain) is drawn from a study of blood T cells in healthy people across ages. The second PCR ran roughly 6 to 12 cycles with a sample-barcoded 5' primer and J-beta primers. TCRdb ran MiXCR on the 5' RACE reads and lists one entry per CDR3 protein. The sample lists about 1.5 million distinct CDR3 sequences; approximately 43% were seen once. Donors were systemically healthy Caucasian individuals from Russia aged roughly 6 to 95 years. Germline CDR1 SNHLY, CDR2 FYNNEI. The CDR3 has 14 residues. Trimming at V came to 6 bases and at J to 4 bases, leaving 6 bases not matched to a gene.

The rearrangement joins TRBV2 to TRBJ2-1; 7 positions agree with TRBD2. This TCR was sampled from a woman under 30 in good health. The sequenced sample was blood. The CDR3 DNA reads as TGTGCCAGCAGGAGACTAGCTGTTTACAATGAGCAGTTCTTC. Its protein is CASRRLAVYNEQFF.